The rows below give T cell receptor beta chains drawn from one sample of a study of blood T cell repertoires in COVID-19. Repertoires were generated with immunoSEQ multiplex PCR, while TCRdb's copy carries only in-frame clones and drops some. Found here are about 150,000 clones, about 81% of them singletons; the top ten hold around 7.7%. Sequencing input: PBMCs or T cells enriched from blood (not recorded which). The receptors here all came from a man between 50 and 59 years old who had recovered from COVID-19. CDR3s include the opening cysteine and the closing phenylalanine or tryptophan. Fields, in order: V gene, J gene, clone size, D gene, CDR3 DNA, CDR3 protein. A D gene is named only where the DNA matches it firmly. Clone size is given for some rows only: seen once, a few or many times, or a class if the clone is expanded.

v_call: TRBV3-1/TRBV3-2
j_call: TRBJ2-1
clone_size: .
d_call: .
cdr3_nt: TGTGCCAGCAGCCGTCGGACAAGAAGCTCCTACAATGAGCAGTTCTTC
cdr3_aa: CASSRRTRSSYNEQFF

v_call: TRBV6-4
j_call: TRBJ1-1
clone_size: .
d_call: .
cdr3_nt: TGTGCCAGCAGTGACTCGGGGGGACCGAACACTGAAGCTTTCTTT
cdr3_aa: CASSDSGGPNTEAFF

v_call: TRBV7-2
j_call: TRBJ1-1
clone_size: few
d_call: TRBD1
cdr3_nt: TGTGCCAGCAGTAAAACAGGGGCTGGGACTGAAGCTTTCTTT
cdr3_aa: CASSKTGAGTEAFF

v_call: TRBV4-3
j_call: TRBJ1-5
clone_size: once
d_call: .
cdr3_nt: TGCGCCAGCAGCCAAGATTTCAGACAGCCCCAGCATTTT
cdr3_aa: CASSQDFRQPQHF

v_call: TRBV4-2
j_call: TRBJ1-3
clone_size: .
d_call: .
cdr3_nt: TGTGCCAGCAGCCATATCGCGCAGGGTTCTGGAAACACCATATATTTT
cdr3_aa: CASSHIAQGSGNTIYF

v_call: TRBV14
j_call: TRBJ1-2
clone_size: .
d_call: .
cdr3_nt: TGTGCCAGCAGCCAGGGCCGGGACAAGCGATATGGCTACACCTTC
cdr3_aa: CASSQGRDKRYGYTF

v_call: TRBV29-1
j_call: TRBJ1-3
clone_size: .
d_call: .
cdr3_nt: TGCAGTGGACAGAGAGGAAACACCATATATTTT
cdr3_aa: CSGQRGNTIYF

v_call: TRBV19
j_call: TRBJ1-5
clone_size: .
d_call: .
cdr3_nt: TGTGCCAGTAGTCCTACGGGGAATAGGCGCAATCAGCCCCAGCATTTT
cdr3_aa: CASSPTGNRRNQPQHF

v_call: TRBV19
j_call: TRBJ1-2
clone_size: .
d_call: .
cdr3_nt: TGTGCCAGTAGTACCCGGGGGGCCCGGGGAACCGATGGCTACACCTTC
cdr3_aa: CASSTRGARGTDGYTF

v_call: TRBV9
j_call: TRBJ2-1
clone_size: .
d_call: TRBD2
cdr3_nt: TGTGCCAGCAGGACTCAACCTAGCGGGGGGGAGCAGTTCTTC
cdr3_aa: CASRTQPSGGEQFF

v_call: TRBV7-9
j_call: TRBJ1-1
clone_size: .
d_call: TRBD1
cdr3_nt: TGTGCCAGCAGCTACAGGGGGGACACTGAAGCTTTCTTT
cdr3_aa: CASSYRGDTEAFF

v_call: TRBV29-1
j_call: TRBJ1-2
clone_size: .
d_call: TRBD1
cdr3_nt: TGCAGCGTCGCAACCGGGACAGGGAATGGCTACACCTTC
cdr3_aa: CSVATGTGNGYTF

v_call: TRBV7-2
j_call: TRBJ2-1
clone_size: .
d_call: .
cdr3_nt: TGTGCCAGCAGCTTAGATCGGGGGAACTACAATGAGCAGTTCTTC
cdr3_aa: CASSLDRGNYNEQFF

v_call: TRBV4-1
j_call: TRBJ2-3
clone_size: .
d_call: TRBD2
cdr3_nt: TGCGCCAGCAGCCAAGTGCCAGCGGGGATCACAGATACGCAGTATTTT
cdr3_aa: CASSQVPAGITDTQYF

v_call: TRBV18
j_call: TRBJ1-2
clone_size: .
d_call: .
cdr3_nt: TGTGCCAGCTCACCTGGCGCCAGGGAAGTACATGGCTACACCTTC
cdr3_aa: CASSPGAREVHGYTF

v_call: TRBV18
j_call: TRBJ1-1
clone_size: .
d_call: .
cdr3_nt: TGTGCCAGCTCATCCGGGACACCCGGATACACTGAAGCTTTCTTT
cdr3_aa: CASSSGTPGYTEAFF

v_call: TRBV20-1
j_call: TRBJ2-5
clone_size: once
d_call: TRBD2
cdr3_nt: TGCAGTGCTAGTGGCGCGGGGGGGTTCCAAGAGACCCAGTACTTC
cdr3_aa: CSASGAGGFQETQYF

v_call: TRBV2
j_call: TRBJ2-1
clone_size: .
d_call: .
cdr3_nt: TGTGCCAGCAGTTACAACAATGAGCAGTTCTTC
cdr3_aa: CASSYNNEQFF

v_call: TRBV7-9
j_call: TRBJ1-4
clone_size: few
d_call: .
cdr3_nt: TGTGCCAGCAGCACTATTTCGTCGGGGGCAACTAATGAAAAACTGTTTTTT
cdr3_aa: CASSTISSGATNEKLFF

v_call: TRBV2
j_call: TRBJ1-1
clone_size: .
d_call: .
cdr3_nt: TGTGCCAGCAGTAGTCGGGACATAGGGCCCCATTTT
cdr3_aa: CASSSRDIGPHF

v_call: TRBV19
j_call: TRBJ2-1
clone_size: .
d_call: TRBD2
cdr3_nt: TGTGCCAGTAGTGCTCCGGGACTAGCCCACAATGAGCAGTTCTTC
cdr3_aa: CASSAPGLAHNEQFF

v_call: TRBV2
j_call: TRBJ1-4
clone_size: .
d_call: .
cdr3_nt: TGTGCCAGCAGGACAGGCCAGAATGAAAAACTGTTTTTT
cdr3_aa: CASRTGQNEKLFF

v_call: TRBV25-1
j_call: TRBJ2-5
clone_size: .
d_call: TRBD2
cdr3_nt: TGTGCCAGCAGCCGGGGGGGTGGCCAAGAGACCCAGTACTTC
cdr3_aa: CASSRGGGQETQYF

v_call: TRBV6-6
j_call: TRBJ2-7
clone_size: .
d_call: .
cdr3_nt: TGTGCCAGCAGGGTTGCAGACTTAAGCTCCTACGAGCAGTACTTC
cdr3_aa: CASRVADLSSYEQYF

v_call: TRBV3-1/TRBV3-2
j_call: TRBJ1-1
clone_size: few
d_call: .
cdr3_nt: TGTGCCAGCAGCTCCCGACAGGCTGAAGCTTTCTTT
cdr3_aa: CASSSRQAEAFF

v_call: TRBV5-6
j_call: TRBJ2-7
clone_size: .
d_call: .
cdr3_nt: TGTGCCAGCAGCTTGGGGGGTTGGGCTAGAGGGTCCGACGAGCAGTACTTC
cdr3_aa: CASSLGGWARGSDEQYF

v_call: TRBV6-2/TRBV6-3
j_call: TRBJ2-7
clone_size: .
d_call: TRBD2
cdr3_nt: TGTGCCAGCAGTGGGTCCCCCGGGACTAGTCCCTACGAGCAGTACTTC
cdr3_aa: CASSGSPGTSPYEQYF

v_call: TRBV2
j_call: TRBJ1-5
clone_size: .
d_call: TRBD1
cdr3_nt: TGTGCCAGCAGACCATCGGGACAGGGGCTCCCCCAGCATTTT
cdr3_aa: CASRPSGQGLPQHF

v_call: TRBV25-1
j_call: TRBJ1-6
clone_size: .
d_call: TRBD1
cdr3_nt: TGTGCCAGCAGTGTTAGGACAGGTACACCCCTCCACTTT
cdr3_aa: CASSVRTGTPLHF

v_call: TRBV19
j_call: TRBJ2-6
clone_size: .
d_call: .
cdr3_nt: TGTGCCAGTAGTCCCCAGGACAGCTCTGGGGCCAACGTCCTGACTTTC
cdr3_aa: CASSPQDSSGANVLTF

v_call: TRBV2
j_call: TRBJ1-2
clone_size: .
d_call: .
cdr3_nt: TGTGCCAGCAGTGAACAGGGATCTGATGGCTACACCTTC
cdr3_aa: CASSEQGSDGYTF

v_call: TRBV7-9
j_call: TRBJ2-1
clone_size: .
d_call: .
cdr3_nt: TGTGCCAGCAGCTTAGATACTAGCCTTAACAATGAGCAGTTCTTC
cdr3_aa: CASSLDTSLNNEQFF

v_call: TRBV4-1
j_call: TRBJ1-6
clone_size: .
d_call: .
cdr3_nt: TGCGCCAGCAACCAAAAACAGGGATCGGGGTCACCCCTCCACTTT
cdr3_aa: CASNQKQGSGSPLHF

v_call: TRBV7-8
j_call: TRBJ1-2
clone_size: .
d_call: .
cdr3_nt: TGTGCCAGCAGCTTAGTAGGCAGGGTATATGGCTACACCTTC
cdr3_aa: CASSLVGRVYGYTF

v_call: TRBV14
j_call: TRBJ2-7
clone_size: .
d_call: .
cdr3_nt: TGTGCCAGCAGCCAAGGGAGGGCCTACGAGCAGTACTTC
cdr3_aa: CASSQGRAYEQYF

v_call: TRBV6-5
j_call: TRBJ1-5
clone_size: .
d_call: .
cdr3_nt: TGTGCCAGCAGTTACGCGGGGGATCAGCCCCAGCATTTT
cdr3_aa: CASSYAGDQPQHF

v_call: TRBV5-6
j_call: TRBJ2-1
clone_size: .
d_call: TRBD2
cdr3_nt: TGTGCCAGCAGCCGGGGACTAGCGGGGTGGAATGAGCAGTTCTTC
cdr3_aa: CASSRGLAGWNEQFF

v_call: TRBV9
j_call: TRBJ1-2
clone_size: .
d_call: .
cdr3_nt: TGTGCCAGCTTACCCCCCCACTTAATCGCCAACTATGGCTACACCTTC
cdr3_aa: CASLPPHLIANYGYTF

v_call: TRBV21-1
j_call: TRBJ2-1
clone_size: few
d_call: .
cdr3_nt: TGTGCCAGCAGCAAAGAGCTGGGGGCGCGATCAAATGAGCAGTTCTTC
cdr3_aa: CASSKELGARSNEQFF

v_call: TRBV5-1
j_call: TRBJ2-2
clone_size: .
d_call: .
cdr3_nt: TGCGCCAGCAGCTTCCTAGAAATGAACACCGGGGAGCTGTTTTTT
cdr3_aa: CASSFLEMNTGELFF

v_call: TRBV6-5
j_call: TRBJ1-6
clone_size: .
d_call: TRBD1
cdr3_nt: TGTGCCAGCAGTTACCAGCGACAGGGAAGCAGCTCACCCCTCCACTTT
cdr3_aa: CASSYQRQGSSSPLHF

v_call: TRBV10-2
j_call: TRBJ2-1
clone_size: .
d_call: TRBD2
cdr3_nt: TGCGCCAGCAGTGACCATCTAGCGGGGGTGTTCAATGAGCAGTTCTTC
cdr3_aa: CASSDHLAGVFNEQFF

v_call: TRBV19
j_call: TRBJ1-4
clone_size: .
d_call: .
cdr3_nt: TGTGCCAGTAGTAGAACAGGGTTTAATGAAAAACTGTTTTTT
cdr3_aa: CASSRTGFNEKLFF

v_call: TRBV5-1
j_call: TRBJ1-3
clone_size: once
d_call: .
cdr3_nt: TGCGCCAGCAGCTATTACTCGAGTATGGGGAGATCTGGAAACACCATATATTTT
cdr3_aa: CASSYYSSMGRSGNTIYF

v_call: TRBV5-1
j_call: TRBJ2-1
clone_size: .
d_call: TRBD2
cdr3_nt: TGCGCCAGCAGCTTCGGCGGGGGTTACAATGAGCAGTTCTTC
cdr3_aa: CASSFGGGYNEQFF

v_call: TRBV11-2
j_call: TRBJ1-1
clone_size: .
d_call: .
cdr3_nt: TGTGCCAGCAGCTTAACAACGAACACTGAAGCTTTCTTT
cdr3_aa: CASSLTTNTEAFF

v_call: TRBV5-5
j_call: TRBJ1-3
clone_size: .
d_call: .
cdr3_nt: TGTGCCAGCAGCGCAGCCACAGGGAGCTCTGGAAACACCATATATTTT
cdr3_aa: CASSAATGSSGNTIYF

v_call: TRBV9
j_call: TRBJ1-3
clone_size: .
d_call: .
cdr3_nt: TGTGCCAGCTCGCGGACTGGGGAAACTGGAAACACCATATATTTT
cdr3_aa: CASSRTGETGNTIYF